This T cell receptor beta chain is drawn from a study of technical replicates of blood from several donors. Sequencing used immunoSEQ multiplex PCR; TCRdb keeps in-frame clones, though not all of them. The data show tens of thousands of clones, around 94% seen once. This CDR3 has 14 residues. Germline loops: CDR1 SGHAT, CDR2 FQNNGV. The ends were cut back, 3 bases at V and 3 bases at J, with 11 bases in the middle. The rearrangement joins TRBV11-2 to TRBJ2-5; weak D call: TRBD2 (6 bases). Sequencing was performed on T cells isolated from PBMCs. This clonotype originated in a human donor in good health. The CDR3 DNA reads as TGTGCCAGCAGCTTGGATCGACTAGAAGAGACCCAGTACTTC. The encoded protein is CASSLDRLEETQYF.